This T cell receptor beta chain was sequenced in a study of CD8+ T cells in alopecia areata. In the study overall: Patients received oral tofacitinib, 5 to 10 mg twice daily, for moderate-to-severe alopecia areata.

Whole-study results and caveats: Many of the expanded lesional clones endured in scalp and blood while on tofacitinib.

RNA was isolated and reverse transcribed to cDNA, the sequencing template. Profiled with immunoSEQ multiplex PCR; TCRdb holds only in-frame clones, not every one. The sample lists 200,000 to 250,000 clones, under 40% occurring once. To note about this clone: No antigen is known for it.

V was clipped by 7 bases and J by 2 bases, with 14 bases between them. This CDR3 has 13 amino acids. Germline-derived CDR1 and CDR2 are SQVTM and ANQGSEA. Treatment of the sample: oral pan-JAK inhibitor, 5-10 mg twice daily. The genes are TRBV29-1 and TRBJ1-2; TRBD1 might be the D (6 bases). The receptor's source is a human donor with alopecia areata. This specimen consisted of CD4+ T cells sorted from blood, obtained at roughly week 30, from a patient treated with tofacitinib. The CDR3 protein is CSAVTGGNYGYTF. The CDR3 nucleotides read TGCAGCGCCGTGACAGGCGGCAACTATGGCTACACCTTC.